Given below is one T cell receptor (beta chain) in context. No antigen is known for it. The study ran its PCR with 60 Vbeta and 13 Jbeta primers. Only in-frame clones appear in the TCRdb table, and some are missing; sequencing was by immunoSEQ multiplex PCR. The sample shows approximately 140,000 clones, roughly three quarters of them seen only once. The data originate from a study of cytomegalovirus exposure and HLA in healthy donors. General observations from the study: A later analysis reportedly identified an Asian-associated ancestry cluster as carrying fewer N-insertions than the 666-donor mean. A link between a missense DCLRE1C variant and TCR beta V- and J-gene trimming emerged from a later analysis.

This CDR3 has 14 amino acids. The junction had 3 bases not matched to a gene; V was cut back by 1 base and J by 4 bases. Germline-derived CDR1 and CDR2 are LGHNA and YNFKEQ. The J gene is TRBJ2-5, the V gene TRBV4-2; 7 bases align to TRBD2. The sample comprised PBMCs. This TCR was sampled from a woman aged 40-49 years in good health and CMV-seropositive. The CDR3 nucleotides are TGTGCCAGCAGCCAAGGCGGGGGTGGAGAGACCCAGTACTTC. It is translated as CASSQGGGGETQYF.